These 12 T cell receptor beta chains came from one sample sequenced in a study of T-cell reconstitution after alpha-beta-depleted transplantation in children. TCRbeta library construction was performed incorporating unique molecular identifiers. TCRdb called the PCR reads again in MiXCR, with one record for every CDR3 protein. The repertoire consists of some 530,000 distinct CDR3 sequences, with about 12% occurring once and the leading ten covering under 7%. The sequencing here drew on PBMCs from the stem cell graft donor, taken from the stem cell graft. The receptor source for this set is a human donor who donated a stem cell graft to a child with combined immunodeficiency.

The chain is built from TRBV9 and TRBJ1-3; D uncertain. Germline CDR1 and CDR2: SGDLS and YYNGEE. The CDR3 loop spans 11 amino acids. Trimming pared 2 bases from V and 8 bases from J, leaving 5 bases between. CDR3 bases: TGTGCCAGCAGCGTGGATGACACCATATATTTT. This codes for CASSVDDTIYF.

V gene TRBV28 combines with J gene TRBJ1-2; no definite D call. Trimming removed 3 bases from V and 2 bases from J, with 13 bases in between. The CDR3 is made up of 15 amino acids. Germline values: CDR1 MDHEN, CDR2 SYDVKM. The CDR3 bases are TGTGCCAGCAGTTTTCCCCTGGGTACAAACTATGGCTACACCTTC. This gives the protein CASSFPLGTNYGYTF.

The CDR3 DNA follows: TGCGCCAGCAGCCAGGCGGGAGTCCGCAATGAGCAGTTCTTC. This gives the protein CASSQAGVRNEQFF. V is TRBV4-1 and J is TRBJ2-1; 7 positions agree with TRBD2. The CDR3 is made up of 14 amino acids. Germline CDR1 and CDR2: MGHRA and YSYEKL. The J segment lost 6 bases and the V segment lost 3 bases, leaving 5 bases of the junction unmatched.

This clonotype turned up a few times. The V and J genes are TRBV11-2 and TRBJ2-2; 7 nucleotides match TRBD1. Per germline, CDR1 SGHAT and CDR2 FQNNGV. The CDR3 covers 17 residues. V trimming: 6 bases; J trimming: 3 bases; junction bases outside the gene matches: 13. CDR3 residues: CASRLTGRGFDTGELFF. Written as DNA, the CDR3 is TGTGCCAGCAGGTTGACAGGGCGCGGATTTGACACCGGGGAGCTGTTTTTT.

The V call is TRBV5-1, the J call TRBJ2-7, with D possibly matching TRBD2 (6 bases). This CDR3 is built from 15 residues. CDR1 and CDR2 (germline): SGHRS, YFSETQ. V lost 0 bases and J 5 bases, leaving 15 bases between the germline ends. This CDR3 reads CASSLVGGRLDEQYF. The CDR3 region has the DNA TGCGCCAGCAGCTTGGTGGGGGGTAGGTTGGACGAGCAGTACTTC. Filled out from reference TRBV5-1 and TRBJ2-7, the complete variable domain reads KAGVTQTPRYLIKTRGQQVTLSCSPISGHRSVSWYQQTPGQGLQFLFEYFSETQRNKGNFPGRFSGRQFSNSRSEMNVSTLELGDSALYLCASSLVGGRLDEQYFGPGTRLTVT.

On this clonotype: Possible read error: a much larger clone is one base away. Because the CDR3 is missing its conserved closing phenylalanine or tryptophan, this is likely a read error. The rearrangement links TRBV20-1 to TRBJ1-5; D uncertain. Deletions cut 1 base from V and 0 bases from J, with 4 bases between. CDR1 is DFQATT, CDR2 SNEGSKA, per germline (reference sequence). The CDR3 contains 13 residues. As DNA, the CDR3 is TGCAGTGCTAGAGGGACTAGCAATCAGCCCCAGCATTAT. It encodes CSARGTSNQPQHY.

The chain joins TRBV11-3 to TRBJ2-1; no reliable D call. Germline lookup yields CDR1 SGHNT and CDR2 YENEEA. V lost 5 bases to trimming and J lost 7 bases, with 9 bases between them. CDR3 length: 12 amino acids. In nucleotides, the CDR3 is TGTGCCAGCAGCCAGACCCGGAATGAGCAGTTCTTC. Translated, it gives CASSQTRNEQFF.

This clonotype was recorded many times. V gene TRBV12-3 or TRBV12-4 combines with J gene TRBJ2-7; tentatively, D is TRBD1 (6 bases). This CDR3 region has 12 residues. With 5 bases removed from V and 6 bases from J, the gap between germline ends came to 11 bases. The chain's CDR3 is CASSTQGGEQYF. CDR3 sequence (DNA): TGTGCCAGCAGTACCCAAGGGGGCGAGCAGTACTTC.

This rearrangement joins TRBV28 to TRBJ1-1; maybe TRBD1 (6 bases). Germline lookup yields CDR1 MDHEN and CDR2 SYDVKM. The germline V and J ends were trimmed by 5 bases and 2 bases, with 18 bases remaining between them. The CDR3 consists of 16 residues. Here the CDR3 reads CASSPVWTEKNTEAFF. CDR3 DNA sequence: TGTGCCAGCAGTCCAGTATGGACAGAGAAAAACACTGAAGCTTTCTTT.

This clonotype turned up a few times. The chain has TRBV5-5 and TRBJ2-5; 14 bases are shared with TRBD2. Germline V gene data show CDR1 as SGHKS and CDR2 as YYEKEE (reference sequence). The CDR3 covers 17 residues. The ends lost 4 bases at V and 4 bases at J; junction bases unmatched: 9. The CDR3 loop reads CASSAETGLAGGETQYF. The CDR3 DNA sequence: TGTGCCAGCAGCGCAGAAACCGGACTAGCGGGAGGAGAGACCCAGTACTTC.

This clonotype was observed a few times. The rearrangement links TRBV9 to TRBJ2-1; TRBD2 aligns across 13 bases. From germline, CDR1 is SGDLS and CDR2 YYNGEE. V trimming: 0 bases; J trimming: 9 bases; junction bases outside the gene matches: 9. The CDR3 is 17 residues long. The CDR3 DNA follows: TGTGCCAGCAGCGTAGATCCCGGACTAGCGGGAGCTGGTGAGCAGTTCTTC. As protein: CASSVDPGLAGAGEQFF. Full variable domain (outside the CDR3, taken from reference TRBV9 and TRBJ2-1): DSGVTQTPKHLITATGQRVTLRCSPRSGDLSVYWYQQSLDQGLQFLIQYYNGEERAKGNILERFSAQQFPDLHSELNLSSLELGDSALYFCASSVDPGLAGAGEQFFGPGTRLTVL.

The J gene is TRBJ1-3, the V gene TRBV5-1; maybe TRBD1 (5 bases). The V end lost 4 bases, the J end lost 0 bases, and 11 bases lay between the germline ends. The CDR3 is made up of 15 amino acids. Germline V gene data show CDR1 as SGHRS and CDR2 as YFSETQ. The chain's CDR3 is CASSNPGPSGNTIYF. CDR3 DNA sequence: TGCGCCAGCAGCAACCCGGGGCCCTCTGGAAACACCATATATTTT.